This paragraph covers one T cell receptor beta chain sequence. This sample stems from a study of T cell changes during pregnancy in multiple sclerosis. The CDR3 spans 15 residues. V lost 1 base to trimming and J lost 1 base; unmatched junction nucleotides: 0. Looked up from germline, CDR1 is SSHAT and CDR2 is FNYEAQ (reference sequence). TCRdb's table, derived via immunoSEQ multiplex PCR, lists solely in-frame clones and lacks some. There are fewer than 75,000 clones in the sample; around 92% occur only once, and about 2.5% lies in the top ten. This sequence joins TRBV7-7 and TRBJ2-3; 9 bases align to TRBD2. This clonotype was sampled from a female donor with multiple sclerosis, enrolled in a pregnancy study. The sequences come from peripheral blood, collected in the first trimester of pregnancy. The CDR3 nucleotides are TGTGCCAGCAGCTTAGGACTAGCGGGCACAGATACGCAGTATTTT. Translated, it gives CASSLGLAGTDTQYF.